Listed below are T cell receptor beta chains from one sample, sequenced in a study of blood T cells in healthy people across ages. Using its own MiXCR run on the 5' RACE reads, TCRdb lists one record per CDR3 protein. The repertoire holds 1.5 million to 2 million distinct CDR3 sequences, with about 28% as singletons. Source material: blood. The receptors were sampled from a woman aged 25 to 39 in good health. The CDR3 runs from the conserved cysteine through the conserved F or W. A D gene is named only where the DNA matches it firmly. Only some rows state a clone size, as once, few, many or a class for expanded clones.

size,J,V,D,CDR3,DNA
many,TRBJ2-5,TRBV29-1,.,CSVDLTGGPETQYF,TGCAGCGTTGACCTCACCGGGGGTCCAGAGACCCAGTACTTC
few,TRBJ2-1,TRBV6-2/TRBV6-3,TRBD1,CASRTGFDEQFF,TGTGCCAGCAGGACAGGGTTCGATGAGCAGTTCTTC
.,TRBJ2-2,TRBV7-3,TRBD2,CASSRLAGGSTGELFF,TGTGCCAGCAGCCGGCTAGCGGGGGGGAGCACCGGGGAGCTGTTTTTT
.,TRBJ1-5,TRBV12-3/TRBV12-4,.,CASSLNLGRADDQPQHF,TGTGCCAGCAGTTTAAATTTAGGCAGGGCAGACGATCAGCCCCAGCATTTT
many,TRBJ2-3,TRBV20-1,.,CSAGPAPSHTQYF,TGCAGTGCTGGACCCGCGCCAAGTCATACGCAGTATTTT
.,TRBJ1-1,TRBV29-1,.,CSVGMWNTEAFF,TGCAGCGTTGGGATGTGGAACACTGAAGCTTTCTTT
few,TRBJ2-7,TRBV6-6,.,CASSYETGTQYF,TGTGCCAGCAGTTACGAAACCGGGACTCAGTACTTC
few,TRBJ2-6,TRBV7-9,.,CASRFYQPEQARPGANVLTF,TGTGCCAGCAGGTTCTACCAACCCGAACAGGCGAGGCCTGGGGCCAACGTCCTGACTTTC
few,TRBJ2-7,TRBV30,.,CAWRTSPSGAQYF,TGTGCCTGGAGAACTAGCCCCTCAGGGGCCCAGTACTTC
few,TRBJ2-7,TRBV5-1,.,CASSSGPAASYEQYF,TGCGCCAGCAGCTCCGGCCCCGCAGCCTCCTACGAGCAGTACTTC
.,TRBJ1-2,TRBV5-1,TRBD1,CASRRPGQGNGYTF,TGCGCCAGCCGCCGCCCAGGACAGGGTAATGGCTACACCTTC